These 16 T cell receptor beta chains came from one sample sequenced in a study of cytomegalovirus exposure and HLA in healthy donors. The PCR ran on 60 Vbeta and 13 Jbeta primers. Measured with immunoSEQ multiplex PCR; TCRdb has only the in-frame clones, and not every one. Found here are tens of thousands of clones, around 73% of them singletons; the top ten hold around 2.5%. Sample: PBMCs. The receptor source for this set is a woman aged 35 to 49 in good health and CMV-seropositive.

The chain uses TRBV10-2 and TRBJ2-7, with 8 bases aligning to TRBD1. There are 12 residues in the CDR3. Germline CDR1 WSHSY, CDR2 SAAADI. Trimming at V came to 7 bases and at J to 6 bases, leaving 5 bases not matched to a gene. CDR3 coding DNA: TGCGCCAGCACGGCAGGGGGCGGCGAGCAGTACTTC. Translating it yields CASTAGGGEQYF.

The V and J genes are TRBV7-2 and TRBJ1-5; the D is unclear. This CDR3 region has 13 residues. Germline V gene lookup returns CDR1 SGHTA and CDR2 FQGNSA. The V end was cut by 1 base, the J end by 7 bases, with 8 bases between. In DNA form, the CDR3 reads TGTGCCAGCAGCTTAGTCGAGCGGCAGCCCCAGCATTTT. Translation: CASSLVERQPQHF.

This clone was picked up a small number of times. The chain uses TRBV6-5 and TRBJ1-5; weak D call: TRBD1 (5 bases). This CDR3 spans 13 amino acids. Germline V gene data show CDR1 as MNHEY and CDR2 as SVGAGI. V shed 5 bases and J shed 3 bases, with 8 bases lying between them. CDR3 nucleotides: TGTGCCAGCAGTCAGGGATTCAATCAGCCCCAGCATTTT. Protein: CASSQGFNQPQHF.

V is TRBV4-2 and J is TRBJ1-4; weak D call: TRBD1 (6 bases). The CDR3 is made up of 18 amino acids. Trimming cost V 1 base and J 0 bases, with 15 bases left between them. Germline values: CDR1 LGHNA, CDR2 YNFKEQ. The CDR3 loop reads CASSQVGQTSTTNEKLFF. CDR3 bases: TGTGCCAGCAGCCAAGTGGGACAAACCTCTACAACTAATGAAAAACTGTTTTTT.

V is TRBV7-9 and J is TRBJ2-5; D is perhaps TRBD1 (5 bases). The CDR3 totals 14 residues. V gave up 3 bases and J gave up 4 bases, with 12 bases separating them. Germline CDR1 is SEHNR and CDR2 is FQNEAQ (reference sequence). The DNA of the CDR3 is TGTGCCAGCAGCTTCCAGGGCTATGGAGAGACCCAGTACTTC. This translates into CASSFQGYGETQYF.

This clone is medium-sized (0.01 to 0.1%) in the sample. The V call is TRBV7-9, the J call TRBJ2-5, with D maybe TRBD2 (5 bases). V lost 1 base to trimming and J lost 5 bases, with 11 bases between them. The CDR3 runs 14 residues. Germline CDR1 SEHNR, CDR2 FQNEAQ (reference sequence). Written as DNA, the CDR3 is TGTGCCAGCAGCTTAGTGGCGGGTGGGGAGACCCAGTACTTC. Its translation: CASSLVAGGETQYF.

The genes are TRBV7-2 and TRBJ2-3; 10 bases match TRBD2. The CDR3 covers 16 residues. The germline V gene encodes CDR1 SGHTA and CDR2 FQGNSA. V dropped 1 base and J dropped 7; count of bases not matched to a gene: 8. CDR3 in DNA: TGTGCCAGCAGCTTAGTCGGGGGTAGCGGGGGGAATACGCAGTATTTT. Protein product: CASSLVGGSGGNTQYF.

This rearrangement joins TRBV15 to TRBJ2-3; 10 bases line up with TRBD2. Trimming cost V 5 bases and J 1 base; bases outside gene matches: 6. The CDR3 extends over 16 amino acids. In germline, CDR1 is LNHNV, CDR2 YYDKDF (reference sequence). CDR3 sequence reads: CATSSRLAGGTDTQYF. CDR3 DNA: TGTGCCACCAGCTCACGGCTAGCGGGGGGCACAGATACGCAGTATTTT.

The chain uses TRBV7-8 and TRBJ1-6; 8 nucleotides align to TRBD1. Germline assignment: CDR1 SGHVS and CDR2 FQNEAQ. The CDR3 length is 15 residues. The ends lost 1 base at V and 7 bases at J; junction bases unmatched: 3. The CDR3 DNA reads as TGTGCCAGCAGCTTAGGTCAGGGGGCGAATTCACCCCTCCACTTT. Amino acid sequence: CASSLGQGANSPLHF.

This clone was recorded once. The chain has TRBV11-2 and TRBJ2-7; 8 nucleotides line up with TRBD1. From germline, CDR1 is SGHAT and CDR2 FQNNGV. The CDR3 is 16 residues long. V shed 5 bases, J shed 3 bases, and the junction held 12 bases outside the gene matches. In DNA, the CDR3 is TGTGCCAGCAGCAACGAGGACAGGGTAGGCAGCTACGAGCAGTACTTC. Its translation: CASSNEDRVGSYEQYF.

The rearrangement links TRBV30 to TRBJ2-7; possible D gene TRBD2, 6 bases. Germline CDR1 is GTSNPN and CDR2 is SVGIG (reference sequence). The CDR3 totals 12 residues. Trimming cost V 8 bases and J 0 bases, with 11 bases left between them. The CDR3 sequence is CAPEGHSYEQYF. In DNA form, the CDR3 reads TGTGCCCCGGAGGGGCACTCCTACGAGCAGTACTTC.

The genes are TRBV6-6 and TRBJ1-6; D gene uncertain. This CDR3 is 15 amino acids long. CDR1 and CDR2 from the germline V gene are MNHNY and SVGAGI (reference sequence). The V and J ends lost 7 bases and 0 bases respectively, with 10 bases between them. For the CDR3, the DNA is TGTGCCAGCACTGTTTTGAGCTCCTATAATTCACCCCTCCACTTT. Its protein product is CASTVLSSYNSPLHF.

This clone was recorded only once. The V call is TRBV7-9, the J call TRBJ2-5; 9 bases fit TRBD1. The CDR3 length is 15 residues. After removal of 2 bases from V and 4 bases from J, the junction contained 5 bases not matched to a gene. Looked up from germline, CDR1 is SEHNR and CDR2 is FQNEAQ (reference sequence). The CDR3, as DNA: TGTGCCAGCAGCTTAATTACAGGGGGCGCAGAGACCCAGTACTTC. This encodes CASSLITGGAETQYF.

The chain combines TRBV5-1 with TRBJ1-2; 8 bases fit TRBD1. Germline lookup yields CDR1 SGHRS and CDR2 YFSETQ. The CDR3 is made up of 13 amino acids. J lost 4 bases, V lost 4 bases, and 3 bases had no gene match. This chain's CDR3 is CASSQGASYGYTF. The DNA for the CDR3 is TGCGCCAGCAGCCAGGGGGCGAGCTATGGCTACACCTTC.

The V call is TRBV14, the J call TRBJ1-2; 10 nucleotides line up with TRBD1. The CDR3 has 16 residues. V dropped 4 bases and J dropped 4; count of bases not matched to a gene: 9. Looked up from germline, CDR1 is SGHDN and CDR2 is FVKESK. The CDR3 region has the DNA TGTGCCAGCAGCCCACAAATGGGACAGGGGAGCTATGGCTACACCTTC. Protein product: CASSPQMGQGSYGYTF.

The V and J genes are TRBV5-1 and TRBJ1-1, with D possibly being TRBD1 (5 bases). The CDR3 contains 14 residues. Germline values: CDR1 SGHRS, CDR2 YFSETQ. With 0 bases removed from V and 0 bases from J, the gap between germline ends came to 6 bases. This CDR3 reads CASSLDRLNTEAFF. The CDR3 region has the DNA TGCGCCAGCAGCTTGGACAGGCTGAACACTGAAGCTTTCTTT.